Listed below are T cell receptor beta chains from one sample, sequenced in a study of T cells in narcolepsy. Assay used: immunoSEQ multiplex PCR; TCRdb lists only in-frame clones, some missing. This table holds tens of thousands of clones, approximately 80% found once. The material sequenced was CD45RA- memory CD4+ T cells from PBMCs. The receptors derive from a human donor with narcolepsy. Each CDR3 is given without its conserved first and last residue. Clone size is not always given. Where it is, it says once, few, many or a class for expanded clones.

v_gene | len | abundance | CDR3aa
TRBV27 | 12 | . | ASSLREVSTEAF
TRBV10-2 | 14 | once | ASKERDRGENTEAF
TRBV2 | 11 | few | ASSDRGGYEQY
TRBV19 | 12 | . | ASRRTQGFHEQY
TRBV5-1 | 14 | . | ASSLGSGAGSNEQF
TRBV7-9 | 12 | once | ASSPPRQNYGYT
TRBV4-1 | 15 | . | ASSQGRQRGNTDTQY
TRBV2 | 10 | . | ASSWWFAAQH
TRBV20-1 | 9 | . | SARRSVGQY
TRBV28 | 13 | . | ASRGSRNGANVLT
TRBV6-5 | 12 | . | ASRSSGVSNEQF
TRBV30 | 10 | . | AWSPGRGELF
TRBV18 | 12 | . | ASSPPRSAYEQY
TRBV7-2 | 11 | few | ASRGTGRYEQY
TRBV7-2 | 14 | . | ASSLVAGVNNSPLH
TRBV6-5 | 13 | few | ASSYSAGREDEQY
TRBV9 | 11 | . | ASSPYPGETQY
TRBV7-2 | 13 | . | ASSRAQGALGEQY
TRBV4-2 | 12 | . | ASSQGDQDYEQY
TRBV6-1 | 13 | . | ASSSGRGGFYEQY
TRBV11-3 | 13 | . | ASSLPTGVPYEQY
TRBV10-3 | 13 | . | AISESTGEQETQY
TRBV6-1 | 11 | . | ASWLAGGREQY
TRBV7-3 | 12 | few | ASSSGDSGNTIY
TRBV19 | 12 | few | ASSPDRDEDTIY
TRBV5-1 | 13 | . | ASSPGTSVEGEQF
TRBV19 | 14 | . | ASSSKQGAVTGELF
TRBV6-5 | 13 | . | ASSQRGAKLDTQY
TRBV9 | 13 | few | ASSVRTGGIHEQY
TRBV4-1 | 18 | . | ASSQDMGSQLRGRTDTQY
TRBV23-1 | 14 | . | VSSPRTGGCHYGYT